This T cell receptor beta chain is from a study of CD8 T cells in ankylosing spondylitis. A word on this clonotype: Its antigen remains unidentified.

General observations from the study: Typical of ankylosing spondylitis blood, it appeared, was a TCR beta motif of several highly homologous variants.

This CDR3 region has 16 residues. Germline-derived CDR1 and CDR2 are SGHRS and YFSETQ. After removal of 4 bases from V and 7 bases from J, the junction contained 13 bases not matched to a gene. TCRdb re-derived calls from the 5' RACE reads in MiXCR, one entry per CDR3 protein. The repertoire has about 700,000 distinct CDR3 sequences, around a fifth of them found once; the top ten carry under 20%. The sequence derives from a male donor with ankylosing spondylitis. The rearrangement links TRBV5-1 to TRBJ2-2; 7 nucleotides agree with TRBD2. The sequenced material came from blood, either unsorted or a sorted T cell fraction (not recorded which). CDR3 bases: TGCGCCAGCAGCCCCGGTGGCGGGGGTCGGGGCGGGGAGCTGTTTTTT. This codes for CASSPGGGGRGGELFF.